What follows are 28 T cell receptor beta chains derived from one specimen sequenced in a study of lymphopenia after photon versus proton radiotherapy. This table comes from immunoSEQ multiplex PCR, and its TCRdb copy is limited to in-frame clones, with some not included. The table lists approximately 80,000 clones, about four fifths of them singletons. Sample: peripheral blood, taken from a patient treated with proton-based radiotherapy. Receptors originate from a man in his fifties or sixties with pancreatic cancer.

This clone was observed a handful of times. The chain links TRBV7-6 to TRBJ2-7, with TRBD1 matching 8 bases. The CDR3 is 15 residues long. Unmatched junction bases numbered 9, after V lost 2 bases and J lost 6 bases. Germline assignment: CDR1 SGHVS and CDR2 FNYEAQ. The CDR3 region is CASSLRQGLDLEQYF. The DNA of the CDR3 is TGTGCCAGCAGCTTAAGACAGGGGCTAGACCTCGAGCAGTACTTC.

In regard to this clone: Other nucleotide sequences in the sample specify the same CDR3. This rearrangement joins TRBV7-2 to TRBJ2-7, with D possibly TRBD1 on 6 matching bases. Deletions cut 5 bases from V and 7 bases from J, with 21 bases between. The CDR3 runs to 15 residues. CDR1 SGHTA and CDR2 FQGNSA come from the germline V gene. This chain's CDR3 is CASSPGTWTYGEQYF. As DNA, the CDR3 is TGTGCCAGCAGCCCCGGGACATGGACCTACGGAGAGCAGTACTTC. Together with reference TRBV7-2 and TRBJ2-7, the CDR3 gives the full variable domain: GAGVSQSPSNKVTEKGKDVELRCDPISGHTALYWYRQSLGQGLEFLIYFQGNSAPDKSGLPSDRFSAERTGGSVSTLTIQRTQQEDSAVYLCASSPGTWTYGEQYFGPGTRLTVT.

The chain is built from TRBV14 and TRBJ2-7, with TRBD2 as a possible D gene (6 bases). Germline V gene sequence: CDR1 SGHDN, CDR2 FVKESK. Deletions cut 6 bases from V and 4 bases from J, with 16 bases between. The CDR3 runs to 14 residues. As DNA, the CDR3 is TGTGCCAGCAGTCCGGGAGTCCGGGATTACGAGCAGTACTTC. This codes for CASSPGVRDYEQYF.

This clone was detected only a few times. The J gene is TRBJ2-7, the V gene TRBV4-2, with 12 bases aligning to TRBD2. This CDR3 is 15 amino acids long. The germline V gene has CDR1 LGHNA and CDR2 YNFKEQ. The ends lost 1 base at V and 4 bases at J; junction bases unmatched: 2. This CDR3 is CASSQGTSGMYEQYF. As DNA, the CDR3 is TGTGCCAGCAGCCAAGGGACTAGCGGGATGTACGAGCAGTACTTC.

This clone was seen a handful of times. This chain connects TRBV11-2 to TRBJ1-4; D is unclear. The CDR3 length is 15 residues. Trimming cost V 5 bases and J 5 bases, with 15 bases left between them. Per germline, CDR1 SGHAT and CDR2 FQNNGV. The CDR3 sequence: CASSPTRTANEKLFF. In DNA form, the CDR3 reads TGTGCCAGCAGCCCTACCCGGACGGCAAATGAAAAACTGTTTTTT. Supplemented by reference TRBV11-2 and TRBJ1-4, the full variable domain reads EAGVAQSPRYKIIEKRQSVAFWCNPISGHATLYWYQQILGQGPKLLIQFQNNGVVDDSQLPKDRFSAERLKGVDSTLKIQPAKLEDSAVYLCASSPTRTANEKLFFGSGTQLSVL.

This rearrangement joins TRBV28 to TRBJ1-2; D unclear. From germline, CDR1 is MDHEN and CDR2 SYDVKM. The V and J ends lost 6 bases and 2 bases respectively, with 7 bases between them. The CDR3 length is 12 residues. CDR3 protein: CASRRINYGYTF. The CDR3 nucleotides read TGTGCCAGCAGGAGAATAAACTATGGCTACACCTTC.

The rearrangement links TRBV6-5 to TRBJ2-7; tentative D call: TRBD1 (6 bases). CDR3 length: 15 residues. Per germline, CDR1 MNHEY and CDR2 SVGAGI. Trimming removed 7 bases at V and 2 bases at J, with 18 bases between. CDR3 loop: CASTQIHEGAYEQYF. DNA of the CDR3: TGTGCCAGCACCCAAATCCATGAGGGGGCCTACGAGCAGTACTTC.

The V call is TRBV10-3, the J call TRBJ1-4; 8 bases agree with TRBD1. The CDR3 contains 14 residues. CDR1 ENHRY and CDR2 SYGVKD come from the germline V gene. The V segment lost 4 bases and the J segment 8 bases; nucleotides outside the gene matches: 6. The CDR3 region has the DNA TGTGCCATCAGTGCCGGGACAGGTCAAGAAAAACTGTTTTTT. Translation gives CAISAGTGQEKLFF.

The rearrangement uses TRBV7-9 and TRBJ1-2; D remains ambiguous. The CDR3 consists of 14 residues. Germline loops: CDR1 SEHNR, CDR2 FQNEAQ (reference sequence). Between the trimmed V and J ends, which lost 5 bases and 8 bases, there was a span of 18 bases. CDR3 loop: CASSPPVELSGYTF. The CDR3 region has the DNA TGTGCCAGCAGCCCCCCCGTTGAGCTCTCCGGCTACACCTTC.

CDR3: CASSESQGFNEQYF. DNA for the CDR3: TGCGCCAGCAGTGAGTCGCAGGGGTTCAACGAGCAGTACTTC. V and J are TRBV10-1 and TRBJ2-7, with D perhaps matching TRBD1 (6 bases). CDR1 is WNHNN and CDR2 is SYGVQD in the germline V gene (reference sequence). The CDR3 is made up of 14 amino acids. V was cut by 0 bases and J by 5 bases, with 11 bases left in between.

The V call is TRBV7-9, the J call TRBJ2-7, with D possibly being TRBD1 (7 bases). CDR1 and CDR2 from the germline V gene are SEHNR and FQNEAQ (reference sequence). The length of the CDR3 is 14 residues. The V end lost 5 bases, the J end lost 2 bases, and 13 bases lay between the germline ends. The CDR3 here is CASSTQGGAYEQYF. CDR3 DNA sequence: TGTGCCAGCAGCACCCAGGGGGGAGCCTACGAGCAGTACTTC.

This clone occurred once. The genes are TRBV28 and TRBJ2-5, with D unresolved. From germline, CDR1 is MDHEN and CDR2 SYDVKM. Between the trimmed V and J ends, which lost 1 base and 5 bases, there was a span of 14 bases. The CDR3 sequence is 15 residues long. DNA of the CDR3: TGTGCCAGCAGTTTATCAGGAAAACATGGGGAGACCCAGTACTTC. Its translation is CASSLSGKHGETQYF.

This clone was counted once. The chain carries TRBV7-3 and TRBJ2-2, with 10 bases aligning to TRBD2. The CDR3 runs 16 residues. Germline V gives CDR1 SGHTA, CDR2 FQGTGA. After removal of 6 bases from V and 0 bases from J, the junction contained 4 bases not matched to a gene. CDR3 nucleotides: TGTGCCAGCAGAAAAGCGGGAGGGTCGAACACCGGGGAGCTGTTTTTT. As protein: CASRKAGGSNTGELFF.

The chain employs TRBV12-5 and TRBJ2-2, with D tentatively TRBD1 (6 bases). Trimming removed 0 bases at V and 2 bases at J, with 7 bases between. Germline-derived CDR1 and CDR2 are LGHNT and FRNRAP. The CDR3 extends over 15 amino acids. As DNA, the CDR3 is TGTGCTAGTGGTTTGGTAGGGGGAAACACCGGGGAGCTGTTTTTT. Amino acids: CASGLVGGNTGELFF.

The CDR3 DNA is TGTGCCAGCAGCCGAAGACGATTAGACAATGAGCAGTTCTTC. Protein: CASSRRRLDNEQFF. V and J are TRBV11-3 and TRBJ2-1; D is ambiguous. Germline CDR1 is SGHNT and CDR2 is YENEEA. The CDR3 has 14 amino acids. Trimming took off 5 bases at V and 5 bases at J, with 13 bases between the two ends.

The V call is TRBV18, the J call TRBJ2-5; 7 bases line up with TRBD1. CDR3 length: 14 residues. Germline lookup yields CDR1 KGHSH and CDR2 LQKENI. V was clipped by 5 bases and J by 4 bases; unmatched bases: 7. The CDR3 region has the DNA TGTGCCAGCTCATACGGACAGGCACGAGAGACCCAGTACTTC. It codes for CASSYGQARETQYF. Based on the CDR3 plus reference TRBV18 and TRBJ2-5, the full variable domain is NAGVMQNPRHLVRRRGQEARLRCSPMKGHSHVYWYRQLPEEGLKFMVYLQKENIIDESGMPKERFSAEFPKEGPSILRIQQVVRGDSAAYFCASSYGQARETQYFGPGTRLLVL.

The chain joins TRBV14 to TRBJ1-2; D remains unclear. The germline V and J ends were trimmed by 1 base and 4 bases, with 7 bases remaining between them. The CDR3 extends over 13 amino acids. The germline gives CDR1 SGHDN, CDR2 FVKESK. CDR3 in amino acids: CASSQVAAYGYTF. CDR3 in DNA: TGTGCCAGCAGCCAAGTAGCGGCCTATGGCTACACCTTC. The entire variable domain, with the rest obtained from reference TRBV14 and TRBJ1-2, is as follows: EAGVTQFPSHSVIEKGQTVTLRCDPISGHDNLYWYRRVMGKEIKFLLHFVKESKQDESGMPNNRFLAERTGGTYSTLKVQPAELEDSGVYFCASSQVAAYGYTFGSGTRLTVV.

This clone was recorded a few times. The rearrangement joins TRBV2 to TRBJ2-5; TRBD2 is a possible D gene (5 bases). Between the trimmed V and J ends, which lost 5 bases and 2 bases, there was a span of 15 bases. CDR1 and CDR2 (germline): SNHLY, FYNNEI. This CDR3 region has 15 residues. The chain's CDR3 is CASSSNHGVQETQYF. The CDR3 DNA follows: TGTGCCAGCAGTTCGAATCACGGGGTTCAAGAGACCCAGTACTTC.

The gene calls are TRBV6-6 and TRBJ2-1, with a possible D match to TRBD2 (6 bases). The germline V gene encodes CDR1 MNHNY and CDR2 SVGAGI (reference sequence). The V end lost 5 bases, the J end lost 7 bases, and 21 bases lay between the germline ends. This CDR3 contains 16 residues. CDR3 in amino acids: CASSGNRDSLGNEQFF. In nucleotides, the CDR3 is TGTGCCAGCAGTGGTAACCGGGACTCCCTGGGAAATGAGCAGTTCTTC.

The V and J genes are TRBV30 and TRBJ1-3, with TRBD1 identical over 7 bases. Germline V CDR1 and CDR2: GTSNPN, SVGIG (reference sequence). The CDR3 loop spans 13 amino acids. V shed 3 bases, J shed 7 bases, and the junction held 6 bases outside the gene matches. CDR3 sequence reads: CAWSAGTDNTIYF. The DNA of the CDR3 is TGTGCCTGGAGCGCCGGGACAGATAACACCATATATTTT.

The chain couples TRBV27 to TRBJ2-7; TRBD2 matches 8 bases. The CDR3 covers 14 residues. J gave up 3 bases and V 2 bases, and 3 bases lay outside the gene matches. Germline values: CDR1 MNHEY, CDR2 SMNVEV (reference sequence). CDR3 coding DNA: TGTGCCAGCAGTTTAAAGGGACTAGGCTACGAGCAGTACTTC. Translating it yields CASSLKGLGYEQYF.

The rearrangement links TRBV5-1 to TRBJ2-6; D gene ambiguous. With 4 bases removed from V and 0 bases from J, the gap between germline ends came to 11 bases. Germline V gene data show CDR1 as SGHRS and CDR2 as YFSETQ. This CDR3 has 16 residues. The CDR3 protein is CASSADWSSGANVLTF. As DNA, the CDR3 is TGCGCCAGCAGCGCAGACTGGTCCTCTGGGGCCAACGTCCTGACTTTC.

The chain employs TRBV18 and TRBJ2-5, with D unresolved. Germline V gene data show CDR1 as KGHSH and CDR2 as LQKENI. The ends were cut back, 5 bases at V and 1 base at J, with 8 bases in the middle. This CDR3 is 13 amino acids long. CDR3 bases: TGTGCCAGCTCATACTCCGGCCAAGAGACCCAGTACTTC. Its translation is CASSYSGQETQYF. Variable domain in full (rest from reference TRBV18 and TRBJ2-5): NAGVMQNPRHLVRRRGQEARLRCSPMKGHSHVYWYRQLPEEGLKFMVYLQKENIIDESGMPKERFSAEFPKEGPSILRIQQVVRGDSAAYFCASSYSGQETQYFGPGTRLLVL.

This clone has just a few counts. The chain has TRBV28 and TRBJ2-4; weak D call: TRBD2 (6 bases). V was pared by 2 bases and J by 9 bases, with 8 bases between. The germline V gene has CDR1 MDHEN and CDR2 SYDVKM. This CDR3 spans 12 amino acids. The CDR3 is CASSLPEGIQYF. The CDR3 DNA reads TGTGCCAGCAGTTTACCGGAGGGCATTCAGTACTTC.

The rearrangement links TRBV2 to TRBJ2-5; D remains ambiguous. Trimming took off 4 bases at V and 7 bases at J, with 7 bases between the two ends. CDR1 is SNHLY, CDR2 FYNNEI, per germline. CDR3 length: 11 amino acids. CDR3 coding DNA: TGTGCCAGCAGTGTCTTAAGGACCCAGTACTTC. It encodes CASSVLRTQYF.

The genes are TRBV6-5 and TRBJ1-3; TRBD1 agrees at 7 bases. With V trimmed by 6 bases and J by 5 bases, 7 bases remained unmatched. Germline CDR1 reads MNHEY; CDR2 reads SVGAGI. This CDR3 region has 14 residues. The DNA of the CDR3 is TGTGCCAGCAGCACCGGGACAGCCAGAAACACCATATATTTT. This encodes CASSTGTARNTIYF.

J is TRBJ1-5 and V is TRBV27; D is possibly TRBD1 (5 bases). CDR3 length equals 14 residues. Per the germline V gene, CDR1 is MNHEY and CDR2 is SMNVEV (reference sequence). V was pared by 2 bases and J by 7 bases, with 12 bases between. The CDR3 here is CASSLQPGKQPQHF. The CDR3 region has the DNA TGTGCCAGCAGTTTACAACCAGGGAAACAGCCCCAGCATTTT.

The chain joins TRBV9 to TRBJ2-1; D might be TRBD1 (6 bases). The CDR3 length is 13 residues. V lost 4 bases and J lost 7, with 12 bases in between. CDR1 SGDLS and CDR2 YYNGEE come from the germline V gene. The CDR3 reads CASSWGPVNEQFF. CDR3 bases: TGTGCCAGCAGCTGGGGGCCAGTTAATGAGCAGTTCTTC.